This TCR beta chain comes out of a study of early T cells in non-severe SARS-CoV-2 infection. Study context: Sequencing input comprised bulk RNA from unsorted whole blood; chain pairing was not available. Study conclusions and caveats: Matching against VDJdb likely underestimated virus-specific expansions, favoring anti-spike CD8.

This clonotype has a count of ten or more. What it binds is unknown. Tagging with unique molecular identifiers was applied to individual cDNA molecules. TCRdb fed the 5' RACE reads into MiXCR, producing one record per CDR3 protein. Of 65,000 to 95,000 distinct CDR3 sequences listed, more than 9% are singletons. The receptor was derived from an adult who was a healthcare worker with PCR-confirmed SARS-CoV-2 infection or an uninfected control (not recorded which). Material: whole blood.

CDR3 sequence (DNA): TGTGCCAGCAGGCGGACCGAGAACACTGAAGCTTTCTTT. Translated: CASRRTENTEAFF. The V gene is TRBV12-3 or TRBV12-4, the J gene TRBJ1-1; unclear D gene. This CDR3 contains 13 residues. The V gene lost 6 bases and the J gene lost 1 base, with 9 bases spanning the gap.